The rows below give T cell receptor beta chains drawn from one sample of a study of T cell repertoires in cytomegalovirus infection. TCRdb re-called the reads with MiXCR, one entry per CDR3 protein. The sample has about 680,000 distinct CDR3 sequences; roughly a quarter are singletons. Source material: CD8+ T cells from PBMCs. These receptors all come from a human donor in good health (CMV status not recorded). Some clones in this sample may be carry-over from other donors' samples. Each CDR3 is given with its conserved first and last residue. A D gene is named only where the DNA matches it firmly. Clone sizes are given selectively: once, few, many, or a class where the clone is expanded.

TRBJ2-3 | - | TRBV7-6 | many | TGTGCAGGAGATAGACTGGGGCCTTGGACAGATACGCAGTATTTT | CAGDRLGPWTDTQYF
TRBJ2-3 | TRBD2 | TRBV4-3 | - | TGCGCCAGCAGCCACCCGCCTACGGGGGGACTTAGCACAGATACGCAGTATTTT | CASSHPPTGGLSTDTQYF
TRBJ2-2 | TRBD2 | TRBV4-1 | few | TGCGCCAGCAGCCAAACCGGGGGGGATGGGGAGCTGTTTTTT | CASSQTGGDGELFF
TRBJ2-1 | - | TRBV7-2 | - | TGTGCCAGCAGCCTCCGAGTGGGGGGCCTCCACAATGAGCAGTTCTTC | CASSLRVGGLHNEQFF
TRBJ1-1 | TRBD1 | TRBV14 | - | TGTGCCAGTCACCGCGGGACAGGGACGACTGAAGCTTTCTTT | CASHRGTGTTEAFF
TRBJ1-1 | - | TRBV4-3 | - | TGCGCCAGCAGCCGCAATGTGAACACTGAAGCTTTCTTT | CASSRNVNTEAFF
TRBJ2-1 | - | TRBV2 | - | TGTGCCAGCAGAGTACCGGGACTTTACAATGAGCAGTTCTTC | CASRVPGLYNEQFF
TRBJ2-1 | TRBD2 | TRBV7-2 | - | TGTGCCAGCAGCCCCCGCGGGCGGCGGGGGGGCAATGAGCAGTTCTTC | CASSPRGRRGGNEQFF
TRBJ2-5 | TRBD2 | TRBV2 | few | TGTGCCAGCAGTGGGCGACTAGCGGGAGGCTCCGAGACCCAGTACTTC | CASSGRLAGGSETQYF
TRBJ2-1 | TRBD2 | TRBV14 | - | TGTGCCAGCAGCCAAGGTATGGCTAGCGGGAATCGGGGATCCTACAATGAGCAGTTCTTC | CASSQGMASGNRGSYNEQFF
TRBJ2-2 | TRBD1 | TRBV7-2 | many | TGTGCCAGCAGCTTTCAACCTATAAGGACAGGCCCCTACACCGGGGAGCTGTTTTTT | CASSFQPIRTGPYTGELFF
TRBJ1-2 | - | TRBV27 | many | TGTGCCAGCAGTTCACTAGACAAGAACTATGGCTACACCTTC | CASSSLDKNYGYTF
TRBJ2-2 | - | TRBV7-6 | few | TGTGCCAGCAGCGCCGCCCGCCTCCCGAGCGCCGGGGAGCTGTTTTTT | CASSAARLPSAGELFF
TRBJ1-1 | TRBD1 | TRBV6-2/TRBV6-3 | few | TGTGCCAGCAGTTACGAAGAGGGGGCGCACAGCTCCCCTGGGGACGCTTTCTTT | CASSYEEGAHSSPGDAFF
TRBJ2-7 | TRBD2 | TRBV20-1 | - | TGCAGTGCTACGGGGGGGGGCAGGGGTTTGGACGAGCAGTACTTC | CSATGGGRGLDEQYF
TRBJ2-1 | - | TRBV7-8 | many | TGTGCCAGCAGCTTAGGGTGGGACACCCTCGCCCCCCCCTACAATGAGCAGTTCTTC | CASSLGWDTLAPPYNEQFF
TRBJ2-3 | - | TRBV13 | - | TGTGCCAGCTTCGGACAGCGCACAGATACGCAGTATTTT | CASFGQRTDTQYF
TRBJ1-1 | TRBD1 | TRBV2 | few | TGTGCCAGCAGTGACCCTCACAGGGGGAACACTGAAGCTTTCTTT | CASSDPHRGNTEAFF
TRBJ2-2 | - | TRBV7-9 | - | TGTGCCAGCAGCTGGGGAGGTCGCACCGGGGAGCTGTTTTTT | CASSWGGRTGELFF
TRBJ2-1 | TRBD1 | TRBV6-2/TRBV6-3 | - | TGTGCCAGCAGTGTACAGGGGTGGAATGAGCAGTTCTTC | CASSVQGWNEQFF
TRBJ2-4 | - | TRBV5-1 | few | TGCGCCAGCAGCTTGGCTGCCAAAAACATTCAGTACTTC | CASSLAAKNIQYF
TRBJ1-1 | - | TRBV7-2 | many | TGTGCCAGCAGCTTAGCGCGGATGGGAATCACTGAAGCTTTCTTT | CASSLARMGITEAFF
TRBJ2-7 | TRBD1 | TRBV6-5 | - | TGTGCCAGCAGCTTACCGGGACAGGGAGGTTTTCGAGAGCAGTACTTC | CASSLPGQGGFREQYF
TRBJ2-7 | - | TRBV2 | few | TGTGCCAGCAGCAGCGGGCGAACCCCCTACGAGCAGTACTTC | CASSSGRTPYEQYF
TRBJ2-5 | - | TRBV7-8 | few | TGTGCCAGCAGCCAACCCGGGACTCCGACGCAAGAGACCCAGTACTTC | CASSQPGTPTQETQYF
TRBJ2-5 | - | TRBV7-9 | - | TGTGCCAGCACCTGGGACTCCCAAGAGACCCAGTACTTC | CASTWDSQETQYF
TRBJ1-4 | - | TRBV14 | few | TGTGCCAGCAGCCAAGAGAAGTTTAATGAAAAACTGTTTTTT | CASSQEKFNEKLFF
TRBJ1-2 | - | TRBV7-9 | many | TGTGCCAGCAGCTTGATTCTAATAAAAGGCTACACCTTC | CASSLILIKGYTF
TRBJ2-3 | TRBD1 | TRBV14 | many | TGTGCCAGCAGCCAGGGGACAGGGGGTCCAGATACGCAGTATTTT | CASSQGTGGPDTQYF
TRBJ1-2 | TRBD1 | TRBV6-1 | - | TGTGCCAGCAAAGGGACAGGGGGTTATGGCTACACCTTC | CASKGTGGYGYTF
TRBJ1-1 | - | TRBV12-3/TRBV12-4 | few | TGTGCCAGCAGTTTATCGCCAGGGCGGACTGAAGCTTTCTTT | CASSLSPGRTEAFF
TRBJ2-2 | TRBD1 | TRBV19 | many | TGTGCCAGTAGTATGGAGGACAGGGGCCTAGGGGAGCTGTTTTTT | CASSMEDRGLGELFF
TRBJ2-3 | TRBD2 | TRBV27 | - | TGTGCCAGCAGTTTAAGGCCAGCGGGGGCCAGCACAGATACGCAGTATTTT | CASSLRPAGASTDTQYF
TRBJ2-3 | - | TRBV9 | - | TGTGCCAGCAGCGTGGAAGCGGATGTCTTCACAGATACGCAGTATTTT | CASSVEADVFTDTQYF
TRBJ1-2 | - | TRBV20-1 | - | TGCAGTGCTAGAGGTCATGGCTACACCTTC | CSARGHGYTF
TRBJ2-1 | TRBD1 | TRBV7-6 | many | TGTGCCAGCAGTTCGGACAGGGGGAATGAGCAGTTCTTC | CASSSDRGNEQFF
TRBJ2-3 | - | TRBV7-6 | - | TGTGCCAGCAGCCTTAGGGTGGGAAGCACAGATACGCAGTATTTT | CASSLRVGSTDTQYF
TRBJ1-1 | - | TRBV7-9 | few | TGTGCCAGCAGCTTTGGGAGGGAACTGGGGGCAATTGAAGCTTTCTTT | CASSFGRELGAIEAFF
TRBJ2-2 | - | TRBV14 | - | TGTGCCAGCAGCCAAGATCTCAGGCAGGCCGGGGAGCTGTTTTTT | CASSQDLRQAGELFF
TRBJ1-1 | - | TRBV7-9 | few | TGTGCCAGCAGCTTAGCGCCGAGGAGGGGACGAAACACTGAAGCTTTCTTT | CASSLAPRRGRNTEAFF
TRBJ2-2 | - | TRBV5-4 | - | TGTGCCAGCAGCTCCCTCGCCTTTATTGGACAACCTCACACCGGGGAGCTGTTTTTT | CASSSLAFIGQPHTGELFF
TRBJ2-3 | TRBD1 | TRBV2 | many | TGTGCCAGCAGCTTCTGGACAGGTCAGGAGGATACGCAGTATTTT | CASSFWTGQEDTQYF
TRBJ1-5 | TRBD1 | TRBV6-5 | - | TGTGCCAGCAGTTCCCAGGGGGCGTTCAATCAGCCCCAGCATTTT | CASSSQGAFNQPQHF
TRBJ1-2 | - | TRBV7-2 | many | TGTGCCAGCAGCTTCGACGGGGCAGACTATGGCTACACCTTC | CASSFDGADYGYTF
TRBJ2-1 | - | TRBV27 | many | TGTGCCAGCAGTTTAAACAGGCCCTACAATGAGCAGTTCTTC | CASSLNRPYNEQFF
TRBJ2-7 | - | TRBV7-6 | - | TGTGCCAGCAGCTCCCTAACCTACGAGCAGTACTTC | CASSSLTYEQYF
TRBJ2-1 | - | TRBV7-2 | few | TGTGCCAGCAGCGACCTAGCGTGGAGCTCCTACAATGAGCAGTTCTTC | CASSDLAWSSYNEQFF
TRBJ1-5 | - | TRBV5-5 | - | TGTGCCAGCAGCTTGGTACAAGAGGTTAGCAATCAGCCCCAGCATTTT | CASSLVQEVSNQPQHF
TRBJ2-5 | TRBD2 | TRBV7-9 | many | TGTGCCAGCAGCTTAGTCGGCGGACTAGGGACCCAGTACTTC | CASSLVGGLGTQYF
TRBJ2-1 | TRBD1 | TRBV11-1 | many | TGTGCCAGCAGCTTATGGGACAGTCTTTCTTACTACAATGAGCAGTTCTTC | CASSLWDSLSYYNEQFF
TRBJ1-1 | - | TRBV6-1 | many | TGTGCCAGCAGTGAAAGGGCAGGGCAGAACACTGAAGCTTTCTTT | CASSERAGQNTEAFF
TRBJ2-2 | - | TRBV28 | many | TGTGCCAGCAGTTTTTATCCACTAAACACCGGGGAGCTGTTTTTT | CASSFYPLNTGELFF
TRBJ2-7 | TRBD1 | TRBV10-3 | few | TGTGCCATCAGGCTGGACAGGGATGGCGAGCAGTACTTC | CAIRLDRDGEQYF
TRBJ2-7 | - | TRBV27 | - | TGTGCCAGCAGTTTAGTGGGGGGGGCAAACTACGAGCAGTACTTC | CASSLVGGANYEQYF
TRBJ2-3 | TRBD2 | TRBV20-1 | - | TGCAGTGCTAGGTTGACTAGCGGGGGCCTACTCACAGATACGCAGTATTTT | CSARLTSGGLLTDTQYF